This T cell receptor beta chain comes out of a study of OX40 agonist ivuxolimab in advanced cancers. On the study more broadly: Ivuxolimab is a fully human IgG2 antibody that activates OX40 (CD134). Patient treatment consisted of intravenous ivuxolimab administration every 2 weeks at 0.01 to 10 mg/kg. Treatment received earlier with anti-PD-1, anti-PD-L1 or anti-CTLA-4 agents was allowed, and less than 45% had some. Study-level points and caveats: Both blood CD4+ and CD8+ T cells showed clonal growth by week 6 at 0.1 to 3.0 mg/kg.

Data came from immunoSEQ multiplex PCR; TCRdb stores just in-frame clones and leaves some out. The table records tens of thousands of clones, around 89% of them present only once. About this clone: Its antigen is undetermined.

There are 16 residues in the CDR3. V gave up 1 base and J gave up 5 bases, with 17 bases separating them. Germline-derived CDR1 and CDR2 are SQVTM and ANQGSEA. The sample was CD4+ or CD8+ T cells sorted from blood, taken in a trial of the OX40 agonist ivuxolimab. The TCR sequence derives from an adult with an advanced solid tumor such as melanoma, head and neck, liver or kidney cancer. The chain links TRBV29-1 to TRBJ2-2, with D possibly being TRBD1 (6 bases). DNA for the CDR3: TGCAGCGTTGAAGGGGGCAGGGGAAGATTAACCGGGGAGCTGTTTTTT. This gives the protein CSVEGGRGRLTGELFF.